The 3 T cell receptor beta chains given below trace back to one sample, sequenced in a study of vaccination effects on CD4 cells after COVID-19. Measured with immunoSEQ multiplex PCR; TCRdb has only the in-frame clones, and not every one. Seen here are more than 35,000 clones, about two thirds observed once, and the top ten hold 15% to 20%. Sequencing in the ViraFEST assay came after antigen-specific CD4+ T cells had been expanded with viral peptide pools, which were used to stimulate PBMC. CD4+ T cell isolation took place after 10 days of culture. This person's SARS-CoV-2 infection, confirmed by PCR, occurred between March and December 2020. Their recognized antigens are unknown. The sample consisted of CD4+ T cells from PBMCs cultured with HCoV-NL63 spike peptides, taken before COVID-19 vaccination. The receptors stem from a human donor who had a prior SARS-CoV-2 infection.

CDR3 sequence reads: CASSSTLNTEAFF. CDR3 nucleotides: TGTGCCAGCAGCTCGACCTTGAACACTGAAGCTTTCTTT. This rearrangement joins TRBV6-5 to TRBJ1-1; D gene unclear. Germline V gene lookup returns CDR1 MNHEY and CDR2 SVGAGI. V lost 6 bases, J lost 0 bases, and 8 bases lay in between. The CDR3 is 13 residues long.

V usage is TRBV7-6 and J usage is TRBJ2-3, with 10 bases aligning to TRBD2. This CDR3 has 15 amino acids. Germline V lookup: CDR1 SGHVS, CDR2 FNYEAQ. V gave up 5 bases and J gave up 5 bases; unmatched junction bases: 7. In nucleotides, the CDR3 is TGTGCCAGCAGCGTCACTAGCGGGATTTTAGATACGCAGTATTTT. This sequence encodes CASSVTSGILDTQYF. Complete variable domain (other parts from reference TRBV7-6 and TRBJ2-3): GAGVSQSPRYKVTKRGQDVALRCDPISGHVSLYWYRQALGQGPEFLTYFNYEAQQDKSGLPNDRFSAERPEGSISTLTIQRTEQRDSAMYRCASSVTSGILDTQYFGPGTRLTVL.

The chain joins TRBV5-4 to TRBJ2-1; perhaps TRBD2 as D (5 bases). Germline values: CDR1 SGHNT, CDR2 YYREEE (reference sequence). V was trimmed by 4 bases and J by 15 bases, leaving 32 bases between them. The CDR3 has 17 amino acids. The CDR3 nucleotides are TGTGCCAGCAGCCCCTCCCCGGGGTCAACGAAAAGCACTACGGGGTTCTTC. Encoded protein: CASSPSPGSTKSTTGFF.